The 16 T cell receptor beta chains listed next were all sequenced from one sample in a study of monozygotic twins with inflammatory bowel disease. TCRdb re-called the 5' RACE reads and gives one entry per CDR3 protein, without DNA. The specimen's table records about 160,000 distinct CDR3 sequences. Material for sequencing was blood. These receptors were taken from a human donor with ulcerative colitis or Crohn's disease, or a healthy co-twin of an affected twin (not recorded which).

This chain connects TRBV13 to TRBJ2-1. In germline, CDR1 is PRHDT, CDR2 FYEKMQ (reference sequence). This CDR3 has 12 amino acids. The CDR3 spells CASSVSNNEQFF.

The genes are TRBV14 and TRBJ1-1. CDR1 and CDR2 (germline): SGHDN, FVKESK. This CDR3 comprises 13 residues. The CDR3 protein is CASSLSANTEAFF.

This chain uses TRBV20-1 with TRBJ2-4; no DNA is available, so the TRBD1 call from TCRdb remains unchecked. There are 15 residues in the CDR3. The germline V gene has CDR1 DFQATT and CDR2 SNEGSKA (reference sequence). CDR3 protein: CSATDRGIAKNMQYF.

V usage is TRBV18 and J usage is TRBJ2-7; TCRdb selects TRBD2, and the lack of DNA leaves this call unchecked. Germline CDR1 reads KGHSH; CDR2 reads LQKENI. This CDR3 has 16 amino acids. The CDR3 here is CASSPLVRAEAYEQYF.

This rearrangement joins TRBV9 to TRBJ2-6. The CDR3 sequence is 15 residues long. In germline, CDR1 is SGDLS, CDR2 YYNGEE. The CDR3 is CASSVSNSGANVLTF.

The chain links TRBV4-2 to TRBJ1-3; with no DNA, the TCRdb D assignment of TRBD1 cannot be verified. CDR3 length: 16 amino acids. Per germline, CDR1 LGHNA and CDR2 YNFKEQ. CDR3 amino acids: CASSRGESASGNTIYF.

The rearrangement uses TRBV10-3 and TRBJ2-7; TCRdb picks TRBD2, but there is no DNA to check that call. This CDR3 region has 13 residues. The germline V gene has CDR1 ENHRY and CDR2 SYGVKD. The chain's CDR3 is CAMGTSGVYEQYF.

V gene TRBV28 combines with J gene TRBJ2-7; lacking DNA, the TRBD1 call made by TCRdb goes unchecked. The germline V gene has CDR1 MDHEN and CDR2 SYDVKM. This CDR3 is built from 14 residues. This CDR3 reads CASSSTGTYYEQYF.

The genes are TRBV5-1 and TRBJ1-2. The CDR3 extends over 15 amino acids. In germline, CDR1 is SGHRS, CDR2 YFSETQ. CDR3: CASSLAGPSIYGYTF.

This chain joins TRBV6-5 and TRBJ2-3; checking the TCRdb D call of TRBD1 is not possible without DNA. Germline-derived CDR1 and CDR2 are MNHEY and SVGAGI. The length of the CDR3 is 16 residues. The CDR3 sequence: CASRSNGGRFSDTQYF.

V is TRBV7-8 and J is TRBJ2-2; the D call from TCRdb, TRBD1, cannot be confirmed without DNA. CDR3 length equals 16 residues. Germline CDR1 and CDR2: SGHVS and FQNEAQ. This CDR3 is CASSPRTVTNTGELFF.

The chain employs TRBV6-1 and TRBJ1-2; TCRdb proposes TRBD1, but this gene call is untestable without DNA. Per germline, CDR1 MNHNS and CDR2 SASEGT. The CDR3 contains 14 residues. CDR3 protein: CASTGQGDNYGYTF.

This rearrangement joins TRBV5-6 to TRBJ1-6. The germline V gene encodes CDR1 SGHDT and CDR2 YYEEEE. This CDR3 has 15 residues. The CDR3 reads CASSYPAGYNSPLHF.

J is TRBJ2-7 and V is TRBV10-3. Germline V gene data show CDR1 as ENHRY and CDR2 as SYGVKD. The CDR3 loop spans 11 amino acids. CDR3 amino acids: CAISASYEQYF.

The J gene is TRBJ1-2, the V gene TRBV18. Per the germline V gene, CDR1 is KGHSH and CDR2 is LQKENI. The CDR3 covers 15 residues. CDR3 sequence: CASSPAGGDNYGYTF.

The rearrangement links TRBV5-1 to TRBJ2-7; TCRdb gives TRBD1 as the D gene, but with no DNA this cannot be confirmed. Germline assignment: CDR1 SGHRS and CDR2 YFSETQ. The CDR3 totals 13 residues. CDR3 amino acids: CASSLKQGVEQYF.